This T cell receptor beta chain was observed in a study of shared clonotypes between healthy human individuals. Generated by immunoSEQ multiplex PCR, the TCRdb table keeps only in-frame clones and is missing some. The sample has more than 550,000 clones; 55% to 80% are singletons. The CDR3 is 19 residues long. Per germline, CDR1 SGHTA and CDR2 FQGNSA. V was shortened by 5 bases and J by 1 base, with 21 bases between the two germline ends. This TCR was sampled from a woman in her twenties or thirties in good health. The V gene is TRBV7-2, the J gene TRBJ2-6; D is ambiguous. Material for sequencing was memory CD4+ T cells sorted from blood. Documented subset: CD45RA-negative fraction. For the CDR3, the DNA is TGTGCCAGCAGCCGAGTTTTAAACTTGGCCTTATCTGGGGCCAACGTCCTGACTTTC. Its translation is CASSRVLNLALSGANVLTF.